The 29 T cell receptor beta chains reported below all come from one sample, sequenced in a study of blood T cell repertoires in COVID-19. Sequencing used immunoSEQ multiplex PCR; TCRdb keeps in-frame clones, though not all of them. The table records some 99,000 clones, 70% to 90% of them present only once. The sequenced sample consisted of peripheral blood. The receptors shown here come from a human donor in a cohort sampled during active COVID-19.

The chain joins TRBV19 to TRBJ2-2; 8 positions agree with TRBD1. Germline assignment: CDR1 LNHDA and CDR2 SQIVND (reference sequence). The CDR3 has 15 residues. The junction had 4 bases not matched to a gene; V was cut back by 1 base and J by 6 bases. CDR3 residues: CASSIGGTGSGELFF. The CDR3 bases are TGTGCCAGTAGTATAGGAGGGACAGGCTCCGGGGAGCTGTTTTTT.

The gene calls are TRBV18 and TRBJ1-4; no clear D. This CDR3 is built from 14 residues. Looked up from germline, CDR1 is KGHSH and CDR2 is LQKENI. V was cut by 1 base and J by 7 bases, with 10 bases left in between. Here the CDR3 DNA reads TGTGCCAGCTCACCACTGGCATCAAGTGAAAAACTGTTTTTT. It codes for CASSPLASSEKLFF.

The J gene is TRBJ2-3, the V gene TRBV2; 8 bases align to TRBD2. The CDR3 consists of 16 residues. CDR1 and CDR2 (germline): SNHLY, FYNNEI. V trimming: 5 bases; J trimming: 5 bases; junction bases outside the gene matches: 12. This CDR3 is CASSPWTSRAEDTQYF. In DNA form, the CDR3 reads TGTGCCAGCAGTCCTTGGACTAGCCGAGCCGAAGATACGCAGTATTTT.

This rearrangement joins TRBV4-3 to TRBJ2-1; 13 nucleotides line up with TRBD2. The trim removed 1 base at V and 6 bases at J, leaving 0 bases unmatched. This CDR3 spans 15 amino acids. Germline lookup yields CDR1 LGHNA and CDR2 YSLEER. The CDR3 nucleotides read TGCGCCAGCAGCCAAGGGACTAGCGGGAGCAATGAGCAGTTCTTC. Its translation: CASSQGTSGSNEQFF.

CDR3 residues: CASTPGAGATNTEAFF. The CDR3 coding sequence is TGTGCCAGCACCCCGGGGGCAGGGGCGACGAACACTGAAGCTTTCTTT. The genes are TRBV6-2 or TRBV6-3 and TRBJ1-1; possibly TRBD1 for D (6 bases). Germline V CDR1 and CDR2: MNHEY, SVGEGT. CDR3 length: 16 residues. Trimming took 7 bases from V and 1 from J, leaving 19 bases between them.

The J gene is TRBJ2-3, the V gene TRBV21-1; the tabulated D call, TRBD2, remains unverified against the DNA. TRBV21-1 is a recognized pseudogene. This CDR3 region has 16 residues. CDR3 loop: CASSKARRGERDTQYF. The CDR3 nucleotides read TGTGCCAGCAGCAAAGCGCGGCGGGGGGAGCGAGATACGCAGTATTTT.

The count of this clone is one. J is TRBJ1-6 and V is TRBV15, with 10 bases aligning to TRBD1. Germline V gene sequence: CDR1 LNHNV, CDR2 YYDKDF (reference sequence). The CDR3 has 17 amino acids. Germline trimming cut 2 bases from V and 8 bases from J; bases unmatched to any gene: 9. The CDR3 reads CATSRPKTGGMDSPLHF. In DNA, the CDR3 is TGTGCCACCAGCAGACCCAAGACAGGGGGCATGGATTCACCCCTCCACTTT.

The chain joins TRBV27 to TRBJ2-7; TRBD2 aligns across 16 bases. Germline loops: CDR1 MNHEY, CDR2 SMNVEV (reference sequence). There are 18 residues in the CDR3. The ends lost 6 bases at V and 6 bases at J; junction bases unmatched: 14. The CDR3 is CASSRRPGTSGRAPEQYF. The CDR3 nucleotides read TGTGCCAGCAGCCGGAGACCCGGGACTAGCGGGAGGGCTCCCGAGCAGTACTTC.

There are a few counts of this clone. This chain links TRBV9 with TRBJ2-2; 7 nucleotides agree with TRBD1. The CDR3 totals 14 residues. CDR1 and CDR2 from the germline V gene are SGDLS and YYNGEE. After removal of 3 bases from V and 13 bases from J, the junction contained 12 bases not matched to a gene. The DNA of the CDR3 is TGTGCCAGCAGCGGCTCGTACAAGACAGGGTGGCTGTTTTTT. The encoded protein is CASSGSYKTGWLFF.

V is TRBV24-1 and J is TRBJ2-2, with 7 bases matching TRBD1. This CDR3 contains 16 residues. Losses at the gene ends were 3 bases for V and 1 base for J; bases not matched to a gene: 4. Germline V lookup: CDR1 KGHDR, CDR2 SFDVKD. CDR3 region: CATSDPGTENTGELFF. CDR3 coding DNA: TGTGCCACCAGTGATCCCGGGACAGAGAACACCGGGGAGCTGTTTTTT.

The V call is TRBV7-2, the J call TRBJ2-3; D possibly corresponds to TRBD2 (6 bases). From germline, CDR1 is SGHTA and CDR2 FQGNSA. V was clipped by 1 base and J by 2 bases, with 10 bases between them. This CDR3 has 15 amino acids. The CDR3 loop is CASSLGLAFTDTQYF. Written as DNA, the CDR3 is TGTGCCAGCAGCTTAGGGCTAGCGTTCACAGATACGCAGTATTTT.

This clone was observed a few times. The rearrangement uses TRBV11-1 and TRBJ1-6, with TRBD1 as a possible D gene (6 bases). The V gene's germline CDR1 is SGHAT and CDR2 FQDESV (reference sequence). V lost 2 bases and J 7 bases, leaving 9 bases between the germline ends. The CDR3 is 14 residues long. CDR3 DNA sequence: TGTGCCAGCAGCTTAAGGACAGCGAATTCACCCCTCCACTTT. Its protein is CASSLRTANSPLHF.

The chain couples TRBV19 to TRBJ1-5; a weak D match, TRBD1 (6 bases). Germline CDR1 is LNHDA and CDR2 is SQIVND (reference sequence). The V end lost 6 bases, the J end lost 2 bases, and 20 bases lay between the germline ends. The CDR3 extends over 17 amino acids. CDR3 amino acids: CASSRSRGDQGNQPQHF. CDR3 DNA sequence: TGTGCCAGTAGCCGAAGCAGGGGAGATCAGGGCAATCAGCCCCAGCATTTT.

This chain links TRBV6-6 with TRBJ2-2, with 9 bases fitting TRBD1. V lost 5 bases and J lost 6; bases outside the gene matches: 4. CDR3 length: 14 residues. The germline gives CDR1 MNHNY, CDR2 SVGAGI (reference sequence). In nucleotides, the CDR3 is TGTGCCAGCAGTGCCGGGACAGGGCCCGGGGAGCTGTTTTTT. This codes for CASSAGTGPGELFF.

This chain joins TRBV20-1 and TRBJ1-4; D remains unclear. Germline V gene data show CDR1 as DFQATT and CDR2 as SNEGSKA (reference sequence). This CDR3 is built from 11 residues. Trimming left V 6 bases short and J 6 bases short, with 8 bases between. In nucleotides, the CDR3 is TGCAGTGCCGTCGGGGATGAAAAACTGTTTTTT. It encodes CSAVGDEKLFF.

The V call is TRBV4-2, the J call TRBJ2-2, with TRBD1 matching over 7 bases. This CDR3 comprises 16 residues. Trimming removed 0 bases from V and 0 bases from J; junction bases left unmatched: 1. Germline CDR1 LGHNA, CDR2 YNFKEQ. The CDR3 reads CASSQERGPNTGELFF. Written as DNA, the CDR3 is TGTGCCAGCAGCCAAGAAAGGGGGCCGAACACCGGGGAGCTGTTTTTT.

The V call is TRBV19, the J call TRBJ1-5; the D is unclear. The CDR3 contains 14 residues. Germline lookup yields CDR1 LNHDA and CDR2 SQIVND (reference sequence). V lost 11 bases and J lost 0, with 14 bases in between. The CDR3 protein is CAPYGHHSNQPQHF. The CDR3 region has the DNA TGTGCCCCATATGGGCACCATAGCAATCAGCCCCAGCATTTT.

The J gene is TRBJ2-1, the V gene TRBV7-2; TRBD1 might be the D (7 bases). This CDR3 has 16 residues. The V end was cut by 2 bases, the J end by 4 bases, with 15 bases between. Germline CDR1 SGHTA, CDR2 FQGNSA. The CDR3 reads CASSLPPGGTYNEQFF. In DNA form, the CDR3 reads TGTGCCAGCAGCTTACCCCCAGGGGGGACTTACAATGAGCAGTTCTTC.

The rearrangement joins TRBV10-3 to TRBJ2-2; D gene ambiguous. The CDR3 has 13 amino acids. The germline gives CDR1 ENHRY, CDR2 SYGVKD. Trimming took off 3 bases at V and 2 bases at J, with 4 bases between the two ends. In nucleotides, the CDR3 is TGTGCCATCAGTGACACTAACACCGGGGAGCTGTTTTTT. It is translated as CAISDTNTGELFF.

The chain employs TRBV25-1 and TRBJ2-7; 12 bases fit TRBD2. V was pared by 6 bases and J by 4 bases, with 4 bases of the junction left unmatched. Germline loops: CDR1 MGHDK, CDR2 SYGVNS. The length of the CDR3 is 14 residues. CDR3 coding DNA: TGTGCCAGCAGAGGACTAGCGGGAACATACGAGCAGTACTTC. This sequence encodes CASRGLAGTYEQYF.

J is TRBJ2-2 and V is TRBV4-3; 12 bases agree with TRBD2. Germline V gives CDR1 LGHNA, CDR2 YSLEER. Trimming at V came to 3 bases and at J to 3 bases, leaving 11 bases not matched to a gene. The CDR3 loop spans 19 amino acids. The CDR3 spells CASSHFPTSGRTDTGELFF. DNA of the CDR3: TGCGCCAGCAGCCATTTCCCCACTAGCGGGAGGACGGACACCGGGGAGCTGTTTTTT.

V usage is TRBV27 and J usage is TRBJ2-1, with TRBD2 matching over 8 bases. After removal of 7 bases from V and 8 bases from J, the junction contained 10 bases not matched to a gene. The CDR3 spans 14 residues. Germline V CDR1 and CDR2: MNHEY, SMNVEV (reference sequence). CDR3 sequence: CASTYYRGGDEQFF. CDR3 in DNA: TGTGCCAGCACCTATTATCGGGGGGGCGATGAGCAGTTCTTC.

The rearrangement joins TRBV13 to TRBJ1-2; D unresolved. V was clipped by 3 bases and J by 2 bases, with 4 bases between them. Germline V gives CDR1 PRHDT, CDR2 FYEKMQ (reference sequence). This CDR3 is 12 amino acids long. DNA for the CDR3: TGTGCCAGCAGCTTTTCAAACTATGGCTACACCTTC. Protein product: CASSFSNYGYTF.

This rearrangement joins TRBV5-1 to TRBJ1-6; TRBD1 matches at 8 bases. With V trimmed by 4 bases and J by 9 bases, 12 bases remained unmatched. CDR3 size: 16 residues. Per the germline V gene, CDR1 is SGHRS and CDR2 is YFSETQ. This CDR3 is CASSQAGGREGSPLHF. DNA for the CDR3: TGCGCCAGCAGCCAGGCAGGGGGCAGGGAAGGTTCACCCCTCCACTTT.

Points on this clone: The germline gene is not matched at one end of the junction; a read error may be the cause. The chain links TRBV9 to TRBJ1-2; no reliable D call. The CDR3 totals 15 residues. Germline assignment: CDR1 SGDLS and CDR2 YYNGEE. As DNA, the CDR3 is TGTGTCAGCAGCGTAGCACAGATTTCTAACTATGGCTACACCTTC. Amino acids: CVSSVAQISNYGYTF.

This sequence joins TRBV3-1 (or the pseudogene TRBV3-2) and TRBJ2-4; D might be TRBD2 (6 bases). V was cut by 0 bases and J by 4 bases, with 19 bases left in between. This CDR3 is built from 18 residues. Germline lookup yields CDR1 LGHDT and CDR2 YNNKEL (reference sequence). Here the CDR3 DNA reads TGTGCCAGCAGCCAAGATAGGAGTGCCAGGGAGGAGAAAAACATTCAGTACTTC. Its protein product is CASSQDRSAREEKNIQYF.

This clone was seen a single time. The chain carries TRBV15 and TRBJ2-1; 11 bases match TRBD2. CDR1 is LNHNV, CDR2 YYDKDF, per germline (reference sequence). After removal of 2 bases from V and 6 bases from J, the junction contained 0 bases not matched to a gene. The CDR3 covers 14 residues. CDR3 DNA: TGTGCCACCAGCAGAACTAGCGGGAGCAATGAGCAGTTCTTC. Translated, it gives CATSRTSGSNEQFF.

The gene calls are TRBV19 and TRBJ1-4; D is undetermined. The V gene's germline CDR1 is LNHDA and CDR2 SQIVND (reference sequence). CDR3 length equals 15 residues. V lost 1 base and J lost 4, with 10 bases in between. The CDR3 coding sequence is TGTGCCAGTAGTATAGGGAGACGGCTTAATGAAAAACTGTTTTTT. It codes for CASSIGRRLNEKLFF.

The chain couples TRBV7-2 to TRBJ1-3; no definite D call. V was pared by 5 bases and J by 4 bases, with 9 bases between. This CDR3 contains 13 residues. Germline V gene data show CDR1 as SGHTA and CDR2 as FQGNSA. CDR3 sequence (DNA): TGTGCCAGCAGCCCGAGAACCGGAAACACCATATATTTT. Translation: CASSPRTGNTIYF.